This TCR beta chain is from a study of PD-L1 blockade in urothelial cancer. Study summary: Patients, treated from 2014 onward, received atezolizumab 1,200 mg intravenously every 3 weeks. Bladder-origin urothelial cancer in males described most of the 29 patients.

In each PCR, synthetic TCR analog templates were spiked in. The data were produced by immunoSEQ multiplex PCR, yet TCRdb's version contains in-frame clones alone and is incomplete. The sample has tens of thousands of clones, roughly 76% seen once. Time point meaning: pretreatment peripheral blood. Study-level points and caveats: Lower than median blood TCR clonality before treatment predicted better survival.

To note about this clone: Antigen specificity is unknown.

This clonotype was obtained from an older man with urothelial cancer. The sequences come from PBMCs, collected around atezolizumab (anti-PD-L1) treatment.

In DNA form, the CDR3 reads TGTGCCAGCAGCAAAGTTCGACTCATGAACACTGAAGCTTTCTTT. This translates into CASSKVRLMNTEAFF. This chain joins TRBV21-1 and TRBJ1-1. TRBV21-1 is listed as a pseudogene. CDR3 length: 15 residues.